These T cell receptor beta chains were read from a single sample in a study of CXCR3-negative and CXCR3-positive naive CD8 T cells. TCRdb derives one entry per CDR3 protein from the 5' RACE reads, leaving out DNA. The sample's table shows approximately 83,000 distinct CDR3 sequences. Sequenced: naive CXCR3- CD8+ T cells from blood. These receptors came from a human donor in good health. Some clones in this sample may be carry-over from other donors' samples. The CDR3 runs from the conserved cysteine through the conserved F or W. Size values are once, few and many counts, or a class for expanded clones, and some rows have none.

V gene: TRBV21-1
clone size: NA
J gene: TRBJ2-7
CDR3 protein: CASSARTGVDEQYF

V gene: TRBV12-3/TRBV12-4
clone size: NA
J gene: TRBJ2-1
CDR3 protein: CASGRSYNEQFF

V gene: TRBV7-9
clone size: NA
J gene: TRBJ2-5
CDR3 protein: CASSRWTGGEETQYF

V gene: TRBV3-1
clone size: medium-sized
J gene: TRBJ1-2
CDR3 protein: CASRPRGQGNYGYTF

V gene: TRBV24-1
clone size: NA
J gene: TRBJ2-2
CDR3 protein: CATSDLGPPTGELFF

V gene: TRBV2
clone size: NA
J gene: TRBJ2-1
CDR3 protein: CASSATGLAGAEDEQFF

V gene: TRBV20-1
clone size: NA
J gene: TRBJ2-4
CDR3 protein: CSATDPGPAKNIQYF

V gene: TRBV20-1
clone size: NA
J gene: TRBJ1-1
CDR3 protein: CSARPRGLDTEAFF

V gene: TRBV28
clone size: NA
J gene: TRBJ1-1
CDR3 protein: CASSMLGAVNTEAFF

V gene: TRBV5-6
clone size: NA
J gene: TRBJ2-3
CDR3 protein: CASSPGVFTDTQYF

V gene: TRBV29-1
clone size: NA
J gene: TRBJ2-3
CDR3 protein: CSPIIRGTFSTDTQYF

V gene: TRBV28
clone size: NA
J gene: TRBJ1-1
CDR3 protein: CASSLRGILDTEAFF

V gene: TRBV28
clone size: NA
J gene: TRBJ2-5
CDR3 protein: CASSLDGLQETQYF

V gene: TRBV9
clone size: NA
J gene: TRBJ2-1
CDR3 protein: CASSDPSGNGNEQFF

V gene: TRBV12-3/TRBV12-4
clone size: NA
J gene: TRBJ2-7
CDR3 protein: CASSRSWRGDPYEQYF

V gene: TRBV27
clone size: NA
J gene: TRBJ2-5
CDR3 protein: CASSLGITPQETQYF

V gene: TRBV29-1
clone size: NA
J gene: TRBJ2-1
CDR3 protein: CSVFRGLNEQFF

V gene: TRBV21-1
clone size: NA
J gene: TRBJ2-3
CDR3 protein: CASSNLFDYLGLKDTQYF

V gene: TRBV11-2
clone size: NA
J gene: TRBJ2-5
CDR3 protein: CASSLIQGYQETQYF

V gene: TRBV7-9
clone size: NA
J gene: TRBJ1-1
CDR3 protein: CASSSLSRGERTEAFF

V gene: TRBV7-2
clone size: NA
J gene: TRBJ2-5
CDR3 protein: CASSLALAEQETQYF

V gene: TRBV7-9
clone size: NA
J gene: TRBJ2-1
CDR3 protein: CASSLGPRLEWQFF

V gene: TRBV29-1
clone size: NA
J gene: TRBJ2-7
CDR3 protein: CSVAGAYEQYF

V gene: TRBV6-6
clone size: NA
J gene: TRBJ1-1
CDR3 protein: CASSAQGWGDTEAFF

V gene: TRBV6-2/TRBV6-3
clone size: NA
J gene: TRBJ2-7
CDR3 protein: CASSYSTSAYEQYF

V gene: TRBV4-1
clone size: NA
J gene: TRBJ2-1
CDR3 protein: CASSQVEGRASYNEQFF

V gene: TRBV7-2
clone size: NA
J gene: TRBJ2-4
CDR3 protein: CASSGRGGDKNIQYF

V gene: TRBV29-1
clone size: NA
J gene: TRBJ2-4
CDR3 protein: CSVEEAGDEKNIQYF